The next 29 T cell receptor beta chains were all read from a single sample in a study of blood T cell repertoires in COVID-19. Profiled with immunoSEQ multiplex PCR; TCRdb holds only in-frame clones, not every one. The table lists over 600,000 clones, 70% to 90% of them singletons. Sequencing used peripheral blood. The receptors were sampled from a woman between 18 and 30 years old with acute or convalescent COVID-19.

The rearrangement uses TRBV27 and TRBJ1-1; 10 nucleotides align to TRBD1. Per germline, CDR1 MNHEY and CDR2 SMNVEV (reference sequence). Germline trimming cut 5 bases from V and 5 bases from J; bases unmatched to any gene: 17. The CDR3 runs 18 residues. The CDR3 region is CASSTDSRDRGVWTEAFF. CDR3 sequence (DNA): TGTGCCAGCAGTACCGATTCCCGGGACAGGGGAGTTTGGACTGAAGCTTTCTTT.

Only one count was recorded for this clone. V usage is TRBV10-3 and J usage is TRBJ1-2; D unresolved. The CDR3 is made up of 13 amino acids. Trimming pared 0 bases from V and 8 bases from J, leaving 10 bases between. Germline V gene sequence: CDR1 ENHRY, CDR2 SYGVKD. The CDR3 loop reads CAISESEGSGYTF. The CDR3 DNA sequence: TGTGCCATCAGTGAGTCTGAGGGATCCGGCTACACCTTC.

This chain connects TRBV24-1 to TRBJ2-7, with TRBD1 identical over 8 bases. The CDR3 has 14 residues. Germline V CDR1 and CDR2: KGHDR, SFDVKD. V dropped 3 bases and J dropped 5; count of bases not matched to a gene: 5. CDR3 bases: TGTGCCACCAGTGATACGCAGGGGGCGGACGAGCAGTACTTC. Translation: CATSDTQGADEQYF.

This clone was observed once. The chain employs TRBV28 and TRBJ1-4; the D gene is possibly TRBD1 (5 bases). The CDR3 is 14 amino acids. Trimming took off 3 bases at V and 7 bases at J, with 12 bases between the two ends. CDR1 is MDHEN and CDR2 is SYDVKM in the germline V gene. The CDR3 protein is CASSLSGVSEKLFF. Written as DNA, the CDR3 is TGTGCCAGCAGTTTGTCGGGGGTCTCTGAAAAACTGTTTTTT. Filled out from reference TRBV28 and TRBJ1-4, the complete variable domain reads DVKVTQSSRYLVKRTGEKVFLECVQDMDHENMFWYRQDPGLGLRLIYFSYDVKMKEKGDIPEGYSVSREKKERFSLILESASTNQTSMYLCASSLSGVSEKLFFGSGTQLSVL.

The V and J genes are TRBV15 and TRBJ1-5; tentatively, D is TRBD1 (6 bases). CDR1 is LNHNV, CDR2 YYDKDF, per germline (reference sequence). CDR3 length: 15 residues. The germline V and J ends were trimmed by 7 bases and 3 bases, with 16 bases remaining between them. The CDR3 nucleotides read TGTGCCACCACTCCAGGGGAGGGTAACAATCAGCCCCAGCATTTT. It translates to CATTPGEGNNQPQHF.

The DNA of the CDR3 is TGTGCCAGCAGCCTCGGGACAGGAGGCGCCGGGCAGTACTTC. It encodes CASSLGTGGAGQYF. The rearrangement uses TRBV7-8 and TRBJ2-7; TRBD1 matches 8 bases. J gave up 9 bases and V 5 bases, and 12 bases lay outside the gene matches. CDR3 size: 14 residues. Germline CDR1 and CDR2: SGHVS and FQNEAQ. Full variable domain (rest looked up from reference TRBV7-8 and TRBJ2-7): GAGVSQSPRYKVAKRGQDVALRCDPISGHVSLFWYQQALGQGPEFLTYFQNEAQLDKSGLPSDRFFAERPEGSVSTLKIQRTQQEDSAVYLCASSLGTGGAGQYFGPGTRLTVT.

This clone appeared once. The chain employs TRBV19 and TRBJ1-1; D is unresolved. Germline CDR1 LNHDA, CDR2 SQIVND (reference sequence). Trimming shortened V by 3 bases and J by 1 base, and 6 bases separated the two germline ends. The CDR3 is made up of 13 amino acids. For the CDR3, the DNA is TGTGCCAGTAGTATGTACGGGAACACTGAAGCTTTCTTT. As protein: CASSMYGNTEAFF.

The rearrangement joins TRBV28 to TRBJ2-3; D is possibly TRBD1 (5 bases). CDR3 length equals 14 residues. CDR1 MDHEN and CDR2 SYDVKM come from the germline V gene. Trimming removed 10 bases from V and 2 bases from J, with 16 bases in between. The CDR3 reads CATHRAGPTDTQYF. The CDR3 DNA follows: TGTGCCACCCACCGAGCAGGGCCCACAGATACGCAGTATTTT.

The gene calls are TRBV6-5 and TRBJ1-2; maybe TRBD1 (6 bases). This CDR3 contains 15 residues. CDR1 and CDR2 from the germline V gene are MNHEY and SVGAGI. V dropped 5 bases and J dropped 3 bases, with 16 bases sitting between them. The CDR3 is CASSPTGLGYYGYTF. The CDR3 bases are TGTGCCAGCAGTCCAACAGGGTTGGGATACTATGGCTACACCTTC.

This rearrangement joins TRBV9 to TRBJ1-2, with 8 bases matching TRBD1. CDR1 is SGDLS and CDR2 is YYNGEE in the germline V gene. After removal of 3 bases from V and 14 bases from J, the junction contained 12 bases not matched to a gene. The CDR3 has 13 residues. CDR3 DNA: TGTGCCAGCAGCGCTACCTCCGGGACAGGTGGAACCTTC. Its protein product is CASSATSGTGGTF.

The CDR3 sequence: CAYLRLANYGYTF. As DNA, the CDR3 is TGTGCCTACCTCAGGTTAGCTAACTATGGCTACACCTTC. The V and J genes are TRBV30 and TRBJ1-2; D is unresolved. Germline-derived CDR1 and CDR2 are GTSNPN and SVGIG (reference sequence). CDR3 length: 13 amino acids. Trimming took off 7 bases at V and 0 bases at J, with 12 bases between the two ends.

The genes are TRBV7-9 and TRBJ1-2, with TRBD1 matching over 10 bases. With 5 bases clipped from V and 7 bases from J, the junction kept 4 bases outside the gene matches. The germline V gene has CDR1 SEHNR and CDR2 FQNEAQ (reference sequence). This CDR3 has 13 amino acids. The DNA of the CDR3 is TGTGCCAGCAGCATCCGGACAGGGGGTGGCTACACCTTC. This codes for CASSIRTGGGYTF.

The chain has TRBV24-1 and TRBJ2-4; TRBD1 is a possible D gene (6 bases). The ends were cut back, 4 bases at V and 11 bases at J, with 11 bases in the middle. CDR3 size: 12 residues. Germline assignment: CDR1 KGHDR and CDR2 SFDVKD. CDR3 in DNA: TGTGCCACCAGTGAAGCAGGGGCCGTTCAGTACTTC. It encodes CATSEAGAVQYF.

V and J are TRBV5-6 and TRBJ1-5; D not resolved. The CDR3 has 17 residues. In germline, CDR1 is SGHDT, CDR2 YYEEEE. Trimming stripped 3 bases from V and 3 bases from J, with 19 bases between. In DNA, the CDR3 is TGTGCCAGCAGCTCCTCCAGGATCATCCTATACAATCAGCCCCAGCATTTT. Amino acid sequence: CASSSSRIILYNQPQHF.

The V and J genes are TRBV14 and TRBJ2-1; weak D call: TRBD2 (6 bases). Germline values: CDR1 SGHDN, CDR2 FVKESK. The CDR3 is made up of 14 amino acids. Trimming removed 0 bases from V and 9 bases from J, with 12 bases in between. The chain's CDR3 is CASSQDTGRGEQFF. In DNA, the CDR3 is TGTGCCAGCAGCCAAGATACGGGGCGGGGTGAGCAGTTCTTC.

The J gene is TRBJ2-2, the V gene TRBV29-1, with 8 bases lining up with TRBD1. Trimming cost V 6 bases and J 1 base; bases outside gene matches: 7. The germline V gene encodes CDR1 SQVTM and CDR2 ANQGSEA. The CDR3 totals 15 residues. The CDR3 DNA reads TGCAGCGTGGGGTGGGGGACAGGGAACACCGGGGAGCTGTTTTTT. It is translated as CSVGWGTGNTGELFF.

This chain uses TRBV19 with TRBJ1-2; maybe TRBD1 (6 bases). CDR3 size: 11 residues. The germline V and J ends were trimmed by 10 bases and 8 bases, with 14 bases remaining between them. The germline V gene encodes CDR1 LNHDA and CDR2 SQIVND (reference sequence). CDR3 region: CAINQGSGYTF. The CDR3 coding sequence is TGTGCCATTAACCAGGGGTCGGGCTACACCTTC.

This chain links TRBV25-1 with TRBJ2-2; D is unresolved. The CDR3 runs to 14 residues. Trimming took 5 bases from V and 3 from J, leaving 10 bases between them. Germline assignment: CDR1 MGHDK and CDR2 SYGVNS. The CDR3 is CASSPRSHTGELFF. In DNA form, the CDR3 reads TGTGCCAGCAGTCCCCGGTCGCACACCGGGGAGCTGTTTTTT. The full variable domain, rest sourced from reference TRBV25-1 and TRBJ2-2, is EADIYQTPRYLVIGTGKKITLECSQTMGHDKMYWYQQDPGMELHLIHYSYGVNSTEKGDLSSESTVSRIRTEHFPLTLESARPSHTSQYLCASSPRSHTGELFFGEGSRLTVL.

The CDR3 loop is CASSLAGIRNGYTF. CDR3 DNA sequence: TGTGCCAGCAGCTTGGCAGGGATTCGGAATGGCTACACCTTC. The rearrangement links TRBV7-9 to TRBJ1-2; D is perhaps TRBD1 (5 bases). The CDR3 extends over 14 amino acids. V lost 3 bases and J 6 bases, leaving 14 bases between the germline ends. Germline CDR1 and CDR2: SEHNR and FQNEAQ (reference sequence).

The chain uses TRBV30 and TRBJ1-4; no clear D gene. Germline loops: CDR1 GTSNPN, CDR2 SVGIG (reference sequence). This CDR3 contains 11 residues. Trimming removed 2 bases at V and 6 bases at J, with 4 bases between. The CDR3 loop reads CAWSLDEKLFF. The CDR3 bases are TGTGCCTGGAGTTTAGATGAAAAACTGTTTTTT.

CDR3 bases: TGTGCCAGCAGCTTAGAGTCAGGGTATAATGAAAAACTGTTTTTT. It yields the protein CASSLESGYNEKLFF. The chain recombines TRBV7-9 with TRBJ1-4; D is perhaps TRBD1 (5 bases). CDR1 SEHNR and CDR2 FQNEAQ come from the germline V gene (reference sequence). The CDR3 contains 15 residues. V was shortened by 1 base and J by 4 bases, with 10 bases between the two germline ends. Full variable domain (missing parts from reference TRBV7-9 and TRBJ1-4): DTGVSQNPRHKITKRGQNVTFRCDPISEHNRLYWYRQTLGQGPEFLTYFQNEAQLEKSRLLSDRFSAERPKGSFSTLEIQRTEQGDSAMYLCASSLESGYNEKLFFGSGTQLSVL.

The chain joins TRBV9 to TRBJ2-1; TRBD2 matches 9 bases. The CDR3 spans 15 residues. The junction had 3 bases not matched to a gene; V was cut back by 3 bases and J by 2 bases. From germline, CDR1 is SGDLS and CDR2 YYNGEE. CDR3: CASSAGTSTYNEQFF. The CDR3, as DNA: TGTGCCAGCAGCGCCGGGACTAGCACCTACAATGAGCAGTTCTTC.

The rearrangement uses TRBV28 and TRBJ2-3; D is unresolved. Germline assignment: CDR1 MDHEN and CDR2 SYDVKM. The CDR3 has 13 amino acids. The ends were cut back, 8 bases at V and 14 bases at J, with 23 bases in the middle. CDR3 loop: CASLTPAKGPRYF. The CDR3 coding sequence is TGTGCCAGCCTGACTCCCGCGAAAGGTCCCCGGTATTTT.

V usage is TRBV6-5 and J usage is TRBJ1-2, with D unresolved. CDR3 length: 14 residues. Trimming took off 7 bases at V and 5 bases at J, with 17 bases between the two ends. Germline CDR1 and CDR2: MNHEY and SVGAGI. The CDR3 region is CASTQVLVVYGYTF. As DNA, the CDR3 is TGTGCCAGCACCCAGGTTTTGGTGGTATATGGCTACACCTTC.

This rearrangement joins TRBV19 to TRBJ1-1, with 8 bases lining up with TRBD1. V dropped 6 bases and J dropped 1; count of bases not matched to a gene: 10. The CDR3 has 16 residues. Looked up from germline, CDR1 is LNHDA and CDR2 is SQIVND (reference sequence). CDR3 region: CASSLIPGGENTEAFF. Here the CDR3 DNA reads TGTGCCAGTAGCCTAATTCCAGGGGGCGAGAACACTGAAGCTTTCTTT. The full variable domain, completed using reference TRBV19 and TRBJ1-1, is DGGITQSPKYLFRKEGQNVTLSCEQNLNHDAMYWYRQDPGQGLRLIYYSQIVNDFQKGDIAEGYSVSREKKESFPLTVTSAQKNPTAFYLCASSLIPGGENTEAFFGQGTRLTVV.

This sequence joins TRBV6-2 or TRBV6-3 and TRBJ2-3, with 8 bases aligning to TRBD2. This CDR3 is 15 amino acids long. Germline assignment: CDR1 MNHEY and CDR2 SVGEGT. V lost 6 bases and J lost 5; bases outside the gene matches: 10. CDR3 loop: CASSRELAAGDTQYF. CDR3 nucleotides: TGTGCCAGCAGCCGCGAACTAGCGGCGGGAGATACGCAGTATTTT.

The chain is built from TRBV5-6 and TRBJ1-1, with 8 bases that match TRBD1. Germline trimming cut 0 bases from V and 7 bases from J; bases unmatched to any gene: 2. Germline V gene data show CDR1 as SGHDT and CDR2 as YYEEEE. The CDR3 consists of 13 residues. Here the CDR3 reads CASSLGTGSEAFF. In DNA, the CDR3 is TGTGCCAGCAGCTTGGGGACAGGGAGTGAAGCTTTCTTT.

Written as DNA, the CDR3 is TGTGCCAGCAGATTTGCGGGGCTTGATGGCTACACCTTC. Its protein product is CASRFAGLDGYTF. V usage is TRBV6-5 and J usage is TRBJ1-2; D is possibly TRBD1 (5 bases). Deletions cut 6 bases from V and 6 bases from J, with 14 bases between. The CDR3 spans 13 residues. CDR1 is MNHEY, CDR2 SVGAGI, per germline.

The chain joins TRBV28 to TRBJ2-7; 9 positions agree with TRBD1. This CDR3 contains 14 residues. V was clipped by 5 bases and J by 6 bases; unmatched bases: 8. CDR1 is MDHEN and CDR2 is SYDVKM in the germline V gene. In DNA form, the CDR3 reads TGTGCCAGCAGTAGGGGACAGGGCATACGCGAGCAGTACTTC. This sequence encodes CASSRGQGIREQYF.